This TCR beta chain was recorded in a study of blood T cells in healthy people across ages. A second PCR of 7 to 11 cycles used a sample-barcoded 5' primer and a J-beta primer mix. From the 5' RACE reads, TCRdb called clonotypes with MiXCR, one entry per CDR3 protein. The sample consists of around 600,000 distinct CDR3 sequences, 45% to 55% of them appearing once. V lost 5 bases and J lost 5; bases outside the gene matches: 11. There are 16 residues in the CDR3. Germline V gene data show CDR1 as SEHNR and CDR2 as FQNEAQ (reference sequence). The sequence was obtained from a man older than 75 in good health. This chain uses TRBV7-9 with TRBJ2-3; 9 positions agree with TRBD1. The sequenced material came from blood. In DNA form, the CDR3 reads TGTGCCAGCAGCCCCCGGACAGGGGCGAGGGGAGATACGCAGTATTTT. Its protein product is CASSPRTGARGDTQYF.